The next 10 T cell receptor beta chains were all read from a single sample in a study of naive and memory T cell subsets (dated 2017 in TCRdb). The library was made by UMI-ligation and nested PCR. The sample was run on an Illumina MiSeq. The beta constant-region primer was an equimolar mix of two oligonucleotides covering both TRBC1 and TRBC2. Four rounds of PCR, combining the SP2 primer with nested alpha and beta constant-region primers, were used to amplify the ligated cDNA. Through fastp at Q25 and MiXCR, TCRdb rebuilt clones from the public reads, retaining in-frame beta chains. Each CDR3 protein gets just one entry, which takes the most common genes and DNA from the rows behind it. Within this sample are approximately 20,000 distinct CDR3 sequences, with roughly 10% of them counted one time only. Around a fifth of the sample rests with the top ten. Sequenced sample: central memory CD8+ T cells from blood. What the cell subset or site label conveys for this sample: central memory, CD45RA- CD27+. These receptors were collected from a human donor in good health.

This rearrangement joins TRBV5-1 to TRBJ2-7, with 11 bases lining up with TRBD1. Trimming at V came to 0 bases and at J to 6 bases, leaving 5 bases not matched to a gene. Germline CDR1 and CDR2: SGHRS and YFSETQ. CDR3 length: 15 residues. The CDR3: CASSLVGTGGREQYF. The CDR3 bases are TGCGCCAGCAGCTTGGTGGGGACAGGGGGTCGCGAGCAGTACTTC.

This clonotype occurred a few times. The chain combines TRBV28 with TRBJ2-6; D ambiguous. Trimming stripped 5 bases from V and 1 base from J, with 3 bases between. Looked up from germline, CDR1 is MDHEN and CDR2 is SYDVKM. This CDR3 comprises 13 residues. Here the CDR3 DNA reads TGTGCCAGCAGTCCGTCTGGGGCCAACGTCCTGACTTTC. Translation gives CASSPSGANVLTF.

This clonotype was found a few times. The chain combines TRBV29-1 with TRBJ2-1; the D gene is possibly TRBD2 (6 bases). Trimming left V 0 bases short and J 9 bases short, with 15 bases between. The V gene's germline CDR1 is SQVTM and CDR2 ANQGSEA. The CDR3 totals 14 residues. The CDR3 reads CSVEEGTFLGEQFF. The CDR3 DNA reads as TGCAGCGTTGAAGAGGGGACTTTTCTGGGTGAGCAGTTCTTC.

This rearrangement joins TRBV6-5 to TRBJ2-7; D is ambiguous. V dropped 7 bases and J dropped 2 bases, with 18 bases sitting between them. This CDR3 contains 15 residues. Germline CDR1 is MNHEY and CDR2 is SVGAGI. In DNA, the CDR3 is TGTGCCAGCACCGAAAGTAACCGGGCAACCTACGAGCAGTACTTC. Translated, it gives CASTESNRATYEQYF.

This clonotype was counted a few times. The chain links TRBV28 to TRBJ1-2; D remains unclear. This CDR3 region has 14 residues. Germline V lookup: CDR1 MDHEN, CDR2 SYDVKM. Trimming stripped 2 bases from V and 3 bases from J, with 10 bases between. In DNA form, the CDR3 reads TGTGCCAGCAGTTTAGCGGCCACTTACTATGGCTACACCTTC. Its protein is CASSLAATYYGYTF.

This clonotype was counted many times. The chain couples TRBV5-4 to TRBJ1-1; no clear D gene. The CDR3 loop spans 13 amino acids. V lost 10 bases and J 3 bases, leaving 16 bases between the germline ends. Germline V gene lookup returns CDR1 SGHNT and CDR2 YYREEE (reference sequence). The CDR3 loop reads CAARTALHTEAFF. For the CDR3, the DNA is TGTGCCGCCAGGACTGCTCTCCACACTGAAGCTTTCTTT. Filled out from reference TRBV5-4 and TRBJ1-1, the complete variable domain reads ETGVTQSPTHLIKTRGQQVTLRCSSQSGHNTVSWYQQALGQGPQFIFQYYREEENGRGNFPPRFSGLQFPNYSSELNVNALELDDSALYLCAARTALHTEAFFGQGTRLTVV.

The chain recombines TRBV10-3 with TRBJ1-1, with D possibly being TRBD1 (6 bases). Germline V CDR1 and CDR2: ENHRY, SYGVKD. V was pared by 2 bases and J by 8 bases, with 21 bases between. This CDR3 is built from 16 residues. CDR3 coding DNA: TGTGCCATCAGTGAGCCAAGACAGGCTGAACAAAGGGAAGCTTTCTTT. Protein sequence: CAISEPRQAEQREAFF.

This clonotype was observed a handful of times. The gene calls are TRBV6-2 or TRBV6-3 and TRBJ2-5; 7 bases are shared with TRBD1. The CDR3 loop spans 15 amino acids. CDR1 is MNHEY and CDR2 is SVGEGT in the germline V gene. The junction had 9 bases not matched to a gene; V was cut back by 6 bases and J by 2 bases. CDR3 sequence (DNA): TGTGCCAGCAGCGAAAGCCCGGACAGGCAAGAGACCCAGTACTTC. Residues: CASSESPDRQETQYF.

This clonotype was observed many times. The CDR3 nucleotides read TGTGCCAGCAGCGGAGACGGGTATGAAGCTTTCTTT. This codes for CASSGDGYEAFF. The chain uses TRBV9 and TRBJ1-1; D not resolved. The CDR3 sequence is 12 residues long. V was clipped by 3 bases and J by 7 bases, with 10 bases between them. Germline CDR1 SGDLS, CDR2 YYNGEE.

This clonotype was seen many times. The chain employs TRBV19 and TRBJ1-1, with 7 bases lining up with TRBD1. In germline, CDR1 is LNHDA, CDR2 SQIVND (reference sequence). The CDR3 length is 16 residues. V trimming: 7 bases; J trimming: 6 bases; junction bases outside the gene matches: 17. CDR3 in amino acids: CASTPGGEEWFAEAFF. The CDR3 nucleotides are TGTGCCAGTACCCCAGGGGGGGAGGAATGGTTTGCTGAAGCTTTCTTT.